A single sample gave rise to the 31 T cell receptor beta chains below, sequenced in a study of blood T cell repertoires in COVID-19. Repertoires were generated with immunoSEQ multiplex PCR, while TCRdb's copy carries only in-frame clones and drops some. The repertoire holds around 120,000 clones, 86% seen once, with about 2.3% in the top ten. Source material: PBMCs or T cells enriched from blood (not recorded which). All receptors come from a woman aged 50 to 60 who had recovered from COVID-19.

V gene TRBV9 combines with J gene TRBJ1-1; tentatively, D is TRBD1 (6 bases). Germline V gene sequence: CDR1 SGDLS, CDR2 YYNGEE. V was clipped by 1 base and J by 5 bases, with 18 bases between them. The CDR3 has 16 amino acids. The DNA of the CDR3 is TGTGCCAGCAGCGTACTACTTACGAAGGGGGGGACTGAAGCTTTCTTT. Translated: CASSVLLTKGGTEAFF.

This chain links TRBV20-1 with TRBJ2-7; D is ambiguous. Germline-derived CDR1 and CDR2 are DFQATT and SNEGSKA (reference sequence). This CDR3 is built from 11 residues. The V gene lost 6 bases and the J gene lost 11 bases, with 17 bases spanning the gap. The CDR3 coding sequence is TGCAGTGCGAGTAGACAAGACCGAGAGTACTTC. This encodes CSASRQDREYF.

The J gene is TRBJ2-7, the V gene TRBV27, with a tentative D call TRBD2 (7 bases). The CDR3 contains 13 residues. V lost 4 bases and J 5 bases, leaving 12 bases between the germline ends. Looked up from germline, CDR1 is MNHEY and CDR2 is SMNVEV (reference sequence). The CDR3 loop is CASSWGGLNEQYF. Written as DNA, the CDR3 is TGTGCCAGCAGTTGGGGGGGCCTTAACGAGCAGTACTTC.

The V call is TRBV7-2, the J call TRBJ1-1; TRBD1 matches 8 bases. CDR1 and CDR2 from the germline V gene are SGHTA and FQGNSA. V lost 5 bases and J lost 6; bases outside the gene matches: 14. The CDR3 contains 16 residues. The CDR3 nucleotides read TGTGCCAGCAGCATGGACAGGGCCTTCAAGTCCTCTGAAGCTTTCTTT. This encodes CASSMDRAFKSSEAFF.

The V gene is TRBV7-2, the J gene TRBJ2-7; tentative D call: TRBD2 (5 bases). V was clipped by 5 bases and J by 3 bases, with 20 bases between them. Per germline, CDR1 SGHTA and CDR2 FQGNSA. The CDR3 covers 16 residues. CDR3 DNA: TGTGCCAGCAGCCGTCACGGAACCATTGAGGGCTACGAGCAGTACTTC. This sequence encodes CASSRHGTIEGYEQYF.

The CDR3 DNA follows: TGTGCCAGCAGTCCAGGGCGCGGGGACACTGAAGCTTTCTTT. This sequence encodes CASSPGRGDTEAFF. The J gene is TRBJ1-1, the V gene TRBV9; possibly TRBD1 for D (5 bases). This CDR3 region has 14 residues. CDR1 and CDR2 from the germline V gene are SGDLS and YYNGEE. V was shortened by 5 bases and J by 3 bases, with 14 bases between the two germline ends.

This chain uses TRBV7-9 with TRBJ2-3, with TRBD2 as a possible D gene (7 bases). V was pared by 3 bases and J by 5 bases, with 18 bases between. CDR1 SEHNR and CDR2 FQNEAQ come from the germline V gene (reference sequence). The CDR3 consists of 16 residues. The chain's CDR3 is CASSLLGGPDKDTQYF. The CDR3 nucleotides read TGTGCCAGCAGCTTGCTGGGGGGGCCTGATAAAGATACGCAGTATTTT.

Concerning this clone: The junction does not match germline at one end; this may be a read error. The chain is built from TRBV7-7 and TRBJ2-1, with 12 bases identical to TRBD2. Germline V CDR1 and CDR2: SSHAT, FNYEAQ (reference sequence). This CDR3 spans 17 amino acids. The CDR3 loop reads CASSLLAGGHSYNEQFF. The CDR3 DNA is TGTGCTAGCAGCTTACTAGCGGGGGGTCACTCCTACAATGAGCAGTTCTTC.

A few counts support this clone. The chain recombines TRBV19 with TRBJ1-4; D not resolved. This CDR3 is built from 13 residues. The ends were cut back, 4 bases at V and 4 bases at J, with 7 bases in the middle. Germline V gene lookup returns CDR1 LNHDA and CDR2 SQIVND (reference sequence). The CDR3 nucleotides are TGTGCCAGTAGTAGGCAGCGTAATGAAAAACTGTTTTTT. It codes for CASSRQRNEKLFF.

The chain has TRBV13 and TRBJ1-6, with 7 bases lining up with TRBD1. Germline V gene lookup returns CDR1 PRHDT and CDR2 FYEKMQ (reference sequence). This CDR3 spans 15 amino acids. Trimming took 1 base from V and 6 from J; bases not matched to a gene: 3. The CDR3 loop reads CASSLVAGGNSPLHF. CDR3 in DNA: TGTGCCAGCAGCTTAGTGGCAGGGGGTAATTCACCCCTCCACTTT.

The chain's CDR3 is CASRGGAHSNQPQHF. The CDR3 coding sequence is TGTGCCAGCAGAGGAGGGGCCCATAGCAATCAGCCCCAGCATTTT. The chain uses TRBV2 and TRBJ1-5; tentative D call: TRBD1 (5 bases). The CDR3 loop spans 15 amino acids. V lost 6 bases and J lost 0, with 12 bases in between. Looked up from germline, CDR1 is SNHLY and CDR2 is FYNNEI. Supplemented by reference TRBV2 and TRBJ1-5, the full variable domain reads EPEVTQTPSHQVTQMGQEVILRCVPISNHLYFYWYRQILGQKVEFLVSFYNNEISEKSEIFDDQFSVERPDGSNFTLKIRSTKLEDSAMYFCASRGGAHSNQPQHFGDGTRLSIL.

This chain joins TRBV27 and TRBJ2-1; 10 bases line up with TRBD1. CDR3 size: 10 residues. Germline CDR1 MNHEY, CDR2 SMNVEV (reference sequence). V lost 9 bases and J lost 10; bases outside the gene matches: 0. CDR3 nucleotides: TGTGCCAGGACAGGGGGCGAGCAGTTCTTC. This translates into CARTGGEQFF.

The J gene is TRBJ1-3, the V gene TRBV3-1 (or the pseudogene TRBV3-2), with D uncertain. The length of the CDR3 is 16 residues. Germline V lookup: CDR1 LGHDT, CDR2 YNNKEL (reference sequence). Deletions cut 5 bases from V and 0 bases from J, with 14 bases between. The DNA for the CDR3 is TGTGCCAGCAGCACCAACCCTCAGTCCTCTGGAAACACCATATATTTT. Amino acid sequence: CASSTNPQSSGNTIYF.

The rearrangement uses TRBV5-1 and TRBJ1-2, with TRBD1 identical over 10 bases. The junction had 8 bases not matched to a gene; V was cut back by 1 base and J by 8 bases. Per the germline V gene, CDR1 is SGHRS and CDR2 is YFSETQ. The CDR3 consists of 15 residues. The CDR3 DNA follows: TGCGCCAGCAGCTTGACCGGGACAGGGGCCTTGGGCTACACCTTC. This encodes CASSLTGTGALGYTF. Supplemented by reference TRBV5-1 and TRBJ1-2, the full variable domain reads KAGVTQTPRYLIKTRGQQVTLSCSPISGHRSVSWYQQTPGQGLQFLFEYFSETQRNKGNFPGRFSGRQFSNSRSEMNVSTLELGDSALYLCASSLTGTGALGYTFGSGTRLTVV.

V usage is TRBV4-3 and J usage is TRBJ2-7; 8 positions agree with TRBD1. This CDR3 has 15 amino acids. The germline V gene has CDR1 LGHNA and CDR2 YSLEER. V trimming: 3 bases; J trimming: 6 bases; junction bases outside the gene matches: 10. The CDR3 DNA reads TGCGCCAGCAGCCAGTTAGGGACAGGTATTCGCGAGCAGTACTTC. Its protein is CASSQLGTGIREQYF.

This clone was found once. The chain joins TRBV10-2 to TRBJ2-5; 12 bases align to TRBD2. This CDR3 region has 15 residues. Per the germline V gene, CDR1 is WSHSY and CDR2 is SAAADI. V was pared by 6 bases and J by 4 bases, with 6 bases of the junction left unmatched. The CDR3 spells CASRLAGGPGETQYF. In DNA form, the CDR3 reads TGCGCCAGCAGGCTAGCGGGGGGGCCGGGAGAGACCCAGTACTTC.

The chain links TRBV12-5 to TRBJ1-5; TRBD1 matches at 7 bases. The CDR3 consists of 14 residues. The V gene's germline CDR1 is LGHNT and CDR2 FRNRAP. V was clipped by 8 bases and J by 0 bases; unmatched bases: 4. The CDR3 region is CASWGQYSNQPQHF. The CDR3 DNA reads as TGTGCTAGTTGGGGACAGTATAGCAATCAGCCCCAGCATTTT.

In DNA form, the CDR3 reads TGTGCCAGCAGCCAAGATGTCCCAAAGGGGCGATCACCCCTCCACTTT. Amino acids: CASSQDVPKGRSPLHF. The rearrangement joins TRBV3-1 (or the pseudogene TRBV3-2) to TRBJ1-6; TRBD1 might be the D (5 bases). CDR1 is LGHDT, CDR2 YNNKEL, per germline (reference sequence). This CDR3 contains 16 residues. The V gene lost 0 bases and the J gene lost 10 bases, with 16 bases spanning the gap.

The chain couples TRBV24-1 to TRBJ1-6; tentatively, D is TRBD1 (5 bases). This CDR3 contains 15 residues. The V end lost 5 bases, the J end lost 7 bases, and 14 bases lay between the germline ends. Germline V gene sequence: CDR1 KGHDR, CDR2 SFDVKD. CDR3 sequence: CATSASLGRNSPLHF. CDR3 in DNA: TGTGCCACCAGTGCTTCGTTGGGGCGAAATTCACCCCTCCACTTT.

The chain employs TRBV9 and TRBJ1-4, with D unresolved. The length of the CDR3 is 15 residues. The V end lost 4 bases, the J end lost 7 bases, and 17 bases lay between the germline ends. CDR1 SGDLS and CDR2 YYNGEE come from the germline V gene. This CDR3 reads CASSSGAYRGEKLFF. The CDR3 DNA sequence: TGTGCCAGCAGCTCCGGAGCATACCGAGGTGAAAAACTGTTTTTT.

The rearrangement uses TRBV2 and TRBJ2-2; 11 nucleotides agree with TRBD1. Germline trimming cut 8 bases from V and 6 bases from J; bases unmatched to any gene: 2. Germline lookup yields CDR1 SNHLY and CDR2 FYNNEI. The CDR3 is 13 amino acids. CDR3 DNA: TGTGCCAGCGGACAGGGGGCCTCCGGGGAGCTGTTTTTT. It specifies CASGQGASGELFF.

This clone occurred a few times. The chain couples TRBV9 to TRBJ1-6, with 7 bases that match TRBD1. The CDR3 spans 14 residues. The germline V gene encodes CDR1 SGDLS and CDR2 YYNGEE. Germline trimming cut 3 bases from V and 7 bases from J; bases unmatched to any gene: 4. The CDR3 reads CASSAGQQNSPLHF. Here the CDR3 DNA reads TGTGCCAGCAGCGCGGGACAGCAAAATTCACCCCTCCACTTT.

V and J are TRBV14 and TRBJ2-3, with D perhaps matching TRBD2 (6 bases). Trimming left V 3 bases short and J 3 bases short, with 16 bases between. Germline V gene lookup returns CDR1 SGHDN and CDR2 FVKESK. The CDR3 is made up of 16 amino acids. CDR3: CASSQTRPGGTDTQYF. The CDR3 coding sequence is TGTGCCAGCAGCCAGACTCGCCCCGGAGGGACAGATACGCAGTATTTT. Full variable domain (missing parts from reference TRBV14 and TRBJ2-3): EAGVTQFPSHSVIEKGQTVTLRCDPISGHDNLYWYRRVMGKEIKFLLHFVKESKQDESGMPNNRFLAERTGGTYSTLKVQPAELEDSGVYFCASSQTRPGGTDTQYFGPGTRLTVL.

The V and J genes are TRBV9 and TRBJ2-5, with TRBD2 matching 10 bases. CDR3 length: 16 residues. Germline V gene sequence: CDR1 SGDLS, CDR2 YYNGEE. Losses at the gene ends were 0 bases for V and 3 bases for J; bases not matched to a gene: 5. The chain's CDR3 is CASSVGLAGAEETQYF. The CDR3 DNA follows: TGTGCCAGCAGCGTAGGGCTAGCGGGGGCCGAAGAGACCCAGTACTTC.

The V and J genes are TRBV19 and TRBJ1-1; 7 positions match TRBD1. V was pared by 5 bases and J by 1 base, with 7 bases of the junction left unmatched. Per the germline V gene, CDR1 is LNHDA and CDR2 is SQIVND (reference sequence). The CDR3 length is 15 residues. The CDR3 loop is CASSPQGDRNTEAFF. The DNA of the CDR3 is TGTGCCAGTAGTCCACAAGGGGACAGGAACACTGAAGCTTTCTTT.

The gene calls are TRBV5-6 and TRBJ1-2; D remains unclear. This CDR3 is 13 amino acids long. Germline values: CDR1 SGHDT, CDR2 YYEEEE. With 0 bases removed from V and 7 bases from J, the gap between germline ends came to 10 bases. This CDR3 is CASSLGGLSGYTF. CDR3 nucleotides: TGTGCCAGCAGCTTGGGAGGGTTATCTGGCTACACCTTC.

The count of this clone is one. V usage is TRBV2 and J usage is TRBJ2-5, with D possibly TRBD1 on 5 matching bases. Per the germline V gene, CDR1 is SNHLY and CDR2 is FYNNEI. The CDR3 length is 14 residues. Trimming removed 7 bases at V and 5 bases at J, with 17 bases between. Written as DNA, the CDR3 is TGTGCCAGCACCCACACTACAGGCGGTGAGACCCAGTACTTC. Amino acid sequence: CASTHTTGGETQYF. The full variable domain, its missing parts supplied by reference TRBV2 and TRBJ2-5, is EPEVTQTPSHQVTQMGQEVILRCVPISNHLYFYWYRQILGQKVEFLVSFYNNEISEKSEIFDDQFSVERPDGSNFTLKIRSTKLEDSAMYFCASTHTTGGETQYFGPGTRLLVL.

The J gene is TRBJ1-1, the V gene TRBV5-5; 8 nucleotides match TRBD1. Germline CDR1 reads SGHKS; CDR2 reads YYEKEE (reference sequence). There are 15 residues in the CDR3. V lost 4 bases, J lost 4 bases, and 9 bases stayed unmatched. CDR3 residues: CASSNRTGRSTEAFF. The DNA of the CDR3 is TGTGCCAGCAGCAATCGGACAGGGAGGAGCACTGAAGCTTTCTTT. Together with reference TRBV5-5 and TRBJ1-1, the CDR3 gives the full variable domain: DAGVTQSPTHLIKTRGQQVTLRCSPISGHKSVSWYQQVLGQGPQFIFQYYEKEERGRGNFPDRFSARQFPNYSSELNVNALLLGDSALYLCASSNRTGRSTEAFFGQGTRLTVV.

The chain recombines TRBV24-1 with TRBJ2-1; 8 bases map to TRBD1. CDR1 and CDR2 (germline): KGHDR, SFDVKD. The trim removed 2 bases at V and 2 bases at J, leaving 4 bases unmatched. The CDR3 is made up of 16 amino acids. CDR3 DNA sequence: TGTGCCACCAGTGATTCCGGACAGGGTACCTACAATGAGCAGTTCTTC. Its translation is CATSDSGQGTYNEQFF.

The V and J genes are TRBV5-1 and TRBJ2-7; D perhaps matches TRBD2 (5 bases). The CDR3 has 14 amino acids. The germline CDR1 and CDR2 sequences are SGHRS and YFSETQ. Trimming stripped 7 bases from V and 0 bases from J, with 14 bases between. DNA for the CDR3: TGCGCCAGCCGTGCAGCGGTAACCTCCTACGAGCAGTACTTC. Amino acids: CASRAAVTSYEQYF.

The genes are TRBV5-5 and TRBJ1-2; D gene ambiguous. Germline CDR1 SGHKS, CDR2 YYEKEE (reference sequence). Trimming removed 3 bases from V and 7 bases from J, with 7 bases in between. The CDR3 totals 11 residues. CDR3 amino acids: CASSSQFGYTF. DNA for the CDR3: TGTGCCAGCAGCTCACAGTTTGGCTACACCTTC. The variable domain in full, completed from reference TRBV5-5 and TRBJ1-2, reads DAGVTQSPTHLIKTRGQQVTLRCSPISGHKSVSWYQQVLGQGPQFIFQYYEKEERGRGNFPDRFSARQFPNYSSELNVNALLLGDSALYLCASSSQFGYTFGSGTRLTVV.